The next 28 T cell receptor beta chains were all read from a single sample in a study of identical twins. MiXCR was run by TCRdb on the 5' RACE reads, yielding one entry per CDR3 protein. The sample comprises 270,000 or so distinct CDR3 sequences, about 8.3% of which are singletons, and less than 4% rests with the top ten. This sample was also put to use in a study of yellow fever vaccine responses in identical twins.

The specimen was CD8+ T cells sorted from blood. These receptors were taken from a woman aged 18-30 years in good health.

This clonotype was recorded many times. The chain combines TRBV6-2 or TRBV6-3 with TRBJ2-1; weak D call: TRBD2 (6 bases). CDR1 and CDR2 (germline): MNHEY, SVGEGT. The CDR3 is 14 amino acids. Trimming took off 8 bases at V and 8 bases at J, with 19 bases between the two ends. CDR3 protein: CASRARRDWDEQFF. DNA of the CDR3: TGTGCCAGCCGCGCGAGGCGGGATTGGGATGAGCAGTTCTTC.

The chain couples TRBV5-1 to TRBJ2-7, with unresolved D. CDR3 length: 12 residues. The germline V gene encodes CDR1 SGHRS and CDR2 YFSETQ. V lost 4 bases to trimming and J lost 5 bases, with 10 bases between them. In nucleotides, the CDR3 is TGCGCCAGCAGCACGTCCTGGAACGAGCAGTACTTC. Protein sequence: CASSTSWNEQYF.

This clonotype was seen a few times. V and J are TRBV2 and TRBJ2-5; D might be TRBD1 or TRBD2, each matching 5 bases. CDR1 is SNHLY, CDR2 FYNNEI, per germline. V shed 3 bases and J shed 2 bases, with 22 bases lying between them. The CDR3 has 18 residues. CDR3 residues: CASSDPNYRRGGQETQYF. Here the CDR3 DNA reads TGTGCCAGCAGTGATCCCAACTATCGCCGGGGCGGGCAAGAGACCCAGTACTTC.

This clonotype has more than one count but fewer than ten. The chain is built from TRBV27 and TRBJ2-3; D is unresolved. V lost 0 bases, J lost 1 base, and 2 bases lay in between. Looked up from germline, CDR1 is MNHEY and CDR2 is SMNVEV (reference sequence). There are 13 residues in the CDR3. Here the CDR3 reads CASSLSGTDTQYF. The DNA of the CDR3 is TGTGCCAGCAGTTTATCGGGCACAGATACGCAGTATTTT.

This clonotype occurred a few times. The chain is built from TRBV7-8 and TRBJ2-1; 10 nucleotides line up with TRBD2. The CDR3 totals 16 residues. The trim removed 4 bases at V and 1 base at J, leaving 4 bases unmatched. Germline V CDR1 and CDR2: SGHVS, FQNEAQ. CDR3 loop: CASSSGLARSYNEQFF. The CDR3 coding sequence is TGTGCCAGCAGCTCGGGACTAGCGAGGTCCTACAATGAGCAGTTCTTC.

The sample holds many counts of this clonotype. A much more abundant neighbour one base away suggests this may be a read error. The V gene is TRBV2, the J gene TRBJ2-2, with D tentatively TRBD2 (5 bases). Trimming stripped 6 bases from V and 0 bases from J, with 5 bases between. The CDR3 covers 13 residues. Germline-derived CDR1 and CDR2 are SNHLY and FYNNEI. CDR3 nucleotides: TGTGCCAGCAGGGACTCGAACACCGGGGAGCTGTTTTTT. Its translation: CASRDSNTGELFF.

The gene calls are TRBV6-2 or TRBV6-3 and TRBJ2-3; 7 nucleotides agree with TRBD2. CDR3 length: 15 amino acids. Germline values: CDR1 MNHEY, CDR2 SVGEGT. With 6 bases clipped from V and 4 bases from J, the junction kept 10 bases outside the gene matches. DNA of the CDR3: TGTGCCAGCAGCCCGCGGGAGTCCGGGCCAGATACGCAGTATTTT. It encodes CASSPRESGPDTQYF.

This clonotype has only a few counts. This CDR3 is CATSSGYEQYF. In nucleotides, the CDR3 is TGTGCCACTAGTTCGGGATACGAGCAGTACTTC. V gene TRBV24-1 combines with J gene TRBJ2-7; D is possibly TRBD2 (5 bases). Germline assignment: CDR1 KGHDR and CDR2 SFDVKD. The CDR3 is 11 amino acids. V was clipped by 10 bases and J by 4 bases, with 10 bases between them.

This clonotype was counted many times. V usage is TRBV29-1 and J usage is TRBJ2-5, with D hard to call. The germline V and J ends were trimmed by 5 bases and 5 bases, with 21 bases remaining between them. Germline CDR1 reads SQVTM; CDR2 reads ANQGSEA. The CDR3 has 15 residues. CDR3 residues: CSVIEATTSKETQYF. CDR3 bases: TGCAGCGTTATCGAAGCGACCACGTCCAAGGAGACCCAGTACTTC.

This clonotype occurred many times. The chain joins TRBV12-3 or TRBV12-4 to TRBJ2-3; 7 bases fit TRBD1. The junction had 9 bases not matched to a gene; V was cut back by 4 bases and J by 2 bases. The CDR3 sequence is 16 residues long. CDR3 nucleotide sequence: TGTGCCAGCAGTTCCGCCGGGACAGCATCCACAGATACGCAGTATTTT. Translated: CASSSAGTASTDTQYF.

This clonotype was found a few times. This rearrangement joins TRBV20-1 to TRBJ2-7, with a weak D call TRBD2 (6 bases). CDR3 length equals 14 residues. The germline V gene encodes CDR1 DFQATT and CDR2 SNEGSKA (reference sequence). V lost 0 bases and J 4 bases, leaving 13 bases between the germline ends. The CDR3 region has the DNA TGCAGTGCTAGAGAGCAGAGCGGGCTGTACGAGCAGTACTTC. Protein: CSAREQSGLYEQYF.

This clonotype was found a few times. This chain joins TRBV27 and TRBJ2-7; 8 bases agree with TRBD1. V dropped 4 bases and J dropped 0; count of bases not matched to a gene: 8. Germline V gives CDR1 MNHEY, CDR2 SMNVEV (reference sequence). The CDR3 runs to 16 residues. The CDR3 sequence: CASSSDRGSLSYEQYF. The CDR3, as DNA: TGTGCCAGCAGTTCAGACAGGGGTTCCCTCTCCTACGAGCAGTACTTC.

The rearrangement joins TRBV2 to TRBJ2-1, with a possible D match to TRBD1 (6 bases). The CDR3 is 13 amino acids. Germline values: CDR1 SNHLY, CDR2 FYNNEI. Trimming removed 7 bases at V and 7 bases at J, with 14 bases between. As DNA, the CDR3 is TGTGCCAGCACCACTACAGGGTCAAATGAGCAGTTCTTC. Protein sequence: CASTTTGSNEQFF.

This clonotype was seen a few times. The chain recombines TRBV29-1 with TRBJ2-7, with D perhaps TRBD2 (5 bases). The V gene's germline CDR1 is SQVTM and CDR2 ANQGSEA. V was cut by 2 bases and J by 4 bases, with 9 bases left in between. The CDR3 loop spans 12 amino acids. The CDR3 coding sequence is TGCAGCGTTGAAAACGGGGTATACGAGCAGTACTTC. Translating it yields CSVENGVYEQYF.

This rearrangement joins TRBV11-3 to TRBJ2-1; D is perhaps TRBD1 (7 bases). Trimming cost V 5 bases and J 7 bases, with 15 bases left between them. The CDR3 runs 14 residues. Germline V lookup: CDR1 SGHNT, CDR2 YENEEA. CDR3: CASSGGTARNEQFF. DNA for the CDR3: TGTGCCAGCAGCGGGGGGACAGCCAGGAATGAGCAGTTCTTC.

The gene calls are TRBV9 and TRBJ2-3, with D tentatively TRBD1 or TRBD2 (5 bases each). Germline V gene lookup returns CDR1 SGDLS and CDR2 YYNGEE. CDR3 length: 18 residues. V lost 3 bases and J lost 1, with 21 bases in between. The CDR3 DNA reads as TGTGCCAGCAGCGGATCCGGGACGACGTTGTCTGGCACAGATACGCAGTATTTT. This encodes CASSGSGTTLSGTDTQYF. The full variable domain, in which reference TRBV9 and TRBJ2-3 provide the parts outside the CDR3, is DSGVTQTPKHLITATGQRVTLRCSPRSGDLSVYWYQQSLDQGLQFLIQYYNGEERAKGNILERFSAQQFPDLHSELNLSSLELGDSALYFCASSGSGTTLSGTDTQYFGPGTRLTVL.

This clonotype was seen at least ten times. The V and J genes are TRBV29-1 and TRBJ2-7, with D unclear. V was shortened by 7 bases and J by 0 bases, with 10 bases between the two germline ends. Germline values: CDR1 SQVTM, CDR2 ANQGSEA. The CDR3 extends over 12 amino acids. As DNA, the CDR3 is TGCAGCGCCGCAATCACCTCCTACGAGCAGTACTTC. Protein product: CSAAITSYEQYF.

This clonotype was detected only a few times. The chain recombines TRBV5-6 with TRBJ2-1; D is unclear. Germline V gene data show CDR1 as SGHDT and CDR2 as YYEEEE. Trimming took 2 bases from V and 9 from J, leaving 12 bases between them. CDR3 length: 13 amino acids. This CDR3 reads CASSFRLAGEQFF. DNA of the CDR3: TGTGCCAGCAGCTTCCGTTTGGCCGGTGAGCAGTTCTTC. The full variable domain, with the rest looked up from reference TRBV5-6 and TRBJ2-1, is DAGVTQSPTHLIKTRGQQVTLRCSPKSGHDTVSWYQQALGQGPQFIFQYYEEEERQRGNFPDRFSGHQFPNYSSELNVNALLLGDSALYLCASSFRLAGEQFFGPGTRLTVL.

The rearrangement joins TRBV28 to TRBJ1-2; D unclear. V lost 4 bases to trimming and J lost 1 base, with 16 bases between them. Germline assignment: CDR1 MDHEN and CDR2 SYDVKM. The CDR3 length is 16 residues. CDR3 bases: TGTGCCAGCAGTTCACGAGGCGAACCCTATAACTATGGCTACACCTTC. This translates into CASSSRGEPYNYGYTF.

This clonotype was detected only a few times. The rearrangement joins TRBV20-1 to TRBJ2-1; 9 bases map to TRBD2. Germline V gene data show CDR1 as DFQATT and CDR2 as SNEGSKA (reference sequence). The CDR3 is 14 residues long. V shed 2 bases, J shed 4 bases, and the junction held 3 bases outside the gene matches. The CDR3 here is CSARPSGAYNEQFF. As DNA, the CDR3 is TGCAGTGCTAGACCTAGCGGGGCTTACAATGAGCAGTTCTTC.

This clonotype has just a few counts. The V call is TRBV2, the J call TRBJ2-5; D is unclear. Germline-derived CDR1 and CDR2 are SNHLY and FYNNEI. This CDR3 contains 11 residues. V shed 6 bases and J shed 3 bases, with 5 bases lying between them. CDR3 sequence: CASRAEETQYF. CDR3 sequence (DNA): TGTGCCAGCAGGGCCGAAGAGACCCAGTACTTC.

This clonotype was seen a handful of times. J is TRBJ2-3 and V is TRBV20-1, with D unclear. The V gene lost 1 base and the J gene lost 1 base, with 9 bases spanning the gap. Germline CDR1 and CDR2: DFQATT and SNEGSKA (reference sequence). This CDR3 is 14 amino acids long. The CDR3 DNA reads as TGCAGTGCTAGAGTCCTCAGTGGCACAGATACGCAGTATTTT. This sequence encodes CSARVLSGTDTQYF.

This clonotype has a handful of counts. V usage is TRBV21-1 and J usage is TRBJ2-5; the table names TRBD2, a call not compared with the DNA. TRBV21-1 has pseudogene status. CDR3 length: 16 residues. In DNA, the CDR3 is TGTGCCAGCAGCAAAGCCGGGCGGGGACCACAAGAGACCCAGTACTTC. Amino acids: CASSKAGRGPQETQYF.

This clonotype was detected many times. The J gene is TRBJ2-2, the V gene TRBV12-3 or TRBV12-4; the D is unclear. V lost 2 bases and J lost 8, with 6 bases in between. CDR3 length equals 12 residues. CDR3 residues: CASSLFVGELFF. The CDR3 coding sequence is TGTGCCAGCAGTTTATTCGTAGGGGAGCTGTTTTTT.

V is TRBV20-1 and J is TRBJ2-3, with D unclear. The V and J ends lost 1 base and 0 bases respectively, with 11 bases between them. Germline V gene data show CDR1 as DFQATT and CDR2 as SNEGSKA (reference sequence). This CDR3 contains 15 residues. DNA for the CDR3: TGCAGTGCTAGAGGTTACACAAGAAGCACAGATACGCAGTATTTT. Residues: CSARGYTRSTDTQYF.

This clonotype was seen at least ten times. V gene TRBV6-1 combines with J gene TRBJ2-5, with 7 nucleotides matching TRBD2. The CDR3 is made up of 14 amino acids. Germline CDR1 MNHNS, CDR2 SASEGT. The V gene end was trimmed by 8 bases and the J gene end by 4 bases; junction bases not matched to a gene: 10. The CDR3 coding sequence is TGTGCCAGCTCTACCGGCGGGGGTTTAGAGACCCAGTACTTC. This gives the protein CASSTGGGLETQYF.

The CDR3 bases are TGTGCCAGCAGTGAATTGGGGGGCCGGGAGACCCAGTACTTC. It specifies CASSELGGRETQYF. This chain uses TRBV2 with TRBJ2-5, with D possibly being TRBD1 or TRBD2 (6 bases each). The length of the CDR3 is 14 residues. V lost 2 bases and J 5 bases, leaving 12 bases between the germline ends. Germline V gene data show CDR1 as SNHLY and CDR2 as FYNNEI. Drawing the rest from reference TRBV2 and TRBJ2-5, the complete variable domain is EPEVTQTPSHQVTQMGQEVILRCVPISNHLYFYWYRQILGQKVEFLVSFYNNEISEKSEIFDDQFSVERPDGSNFTLKIRSTKLEDSAMYFCASSELGGRETQYFGPGTRLLVL.

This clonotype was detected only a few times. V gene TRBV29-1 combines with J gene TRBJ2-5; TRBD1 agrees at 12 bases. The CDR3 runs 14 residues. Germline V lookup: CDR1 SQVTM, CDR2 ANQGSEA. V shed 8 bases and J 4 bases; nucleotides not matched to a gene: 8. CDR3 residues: CSTKGQGARETQYF. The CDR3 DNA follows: TGCAGCACCAAGGGACAGGGGGCGCGAGAGACCCAGTACTTC.